The rows below give T cell receptor beta chains drawn from one sample of a study of T cell responses to AZD1222 COVID-19 vaccine. Profiling relied on immunoSEQ multiplex PCR, and the TCRdb table lists in-frame clones only, not all of them. The table has over 100,000 clones, about 88% seen once. Specimen: peripheral blood, collected on day 0 of AZD1222 vaccination. These receptors came from an adult in good health. CDR3s include the opening cysteine and the closing phenylalanine or tryptophan. Each record gives: CDR3 protein, CDR3 DNA, V gene, clone size, J gene, D gene. The D gene is left open where the match is weak. Clone size, where shown, is once, few, many, or a class for clones that have expanded.

CDR3aa: CASSPAVNSNQPQHF; CDR3nt: TGTGCCAGCAGCCCAGCCGTGAATAGCAATCAGCCCCAGCATTTT; v_gene: TRBV3-1/TRBV3-2; abundance: NA; j_gene: TRBJ1-5; d_gene: NA
CDR3aa: CASSFGTGNQPQHF; CDR3nt: TGTGCCAGCAGCTTCGGGACAGGAAATCAGCCCCAGCATTTT; v_gene: TRBV5-5; abundance: NA; j_gene: TRBJ1-5; d_gene: TRBD1
CDR3aa: CAWSVSGRLAQYF; CDR3nt: TGTGCCTGGAGTGTTAGCGGGAGGCTGGCGCAGTATTTT; v_gene: TRBV30; abundance: NA; j_gene: TRBJ2-3; d_gene: TRBD2
CDR3aa: CASSSIQGARSYEQYF; CDR3nt: TGTGCCAGCAGTTCCATCCAGGGGGCGAGGTCCTACGAGCAGTACTTC; v_gene: TRBV28; abundance: few; j_gene: TRBJ2-7; d_gene: TRBD1
CDR3aa: CASRTSGGYEQYF; CDR3nt: TGTGCCTCGCGGACTAGCGGGGGCTACGAGCAGTACTTC; v_gene: TRBV30; abundance: NA; j_gene: TRBJ2-7; d_gene: TRBD2
CDR3aa: CASSQGAGRNTEAFF; CDR3nt: TGTGCCAGCAGCCAAGGTGCAGGGAGGAACACTGAAGCTTTCTTT; v_gene: TRBV3-1/TRBV3-2; abundance: NA; j_gene: TRBJ1-1; d_gene: NA
CDR3aa: CASSGNSDTQYF; CDR3nt: TGTGCCAGCAGTGGCAACAGCGATACGCAGTATTTT; v_gene: TRBV6-4; abundance: NA; j_gene: TRBJ2-3; d_gene: NA
CDR3aa: CASSGQGGEQYF; CDR3nt: TGCGCCAGCAGCGGACAGGGCGGAGAGCAGTACTTC; v_gene: TRBV10-2; abundance: NA; j_gene: TRBJ2-7; d_gene: TRBD1
CDR3aa: CASSLLTGEQYF; CDR3nt: TGTGCCAGTAGTCTCCTGACGGGCGAGCAGTACTTC; v_gene: TRBV19; abundance: NA; j_gene: TRBJ2-7; d_gene: NA
CDR3aa: CASGQEGYTEAFF; CDR3nt: TGTGCCAGTGGACAGGAGGGGTACACTGAAGCTTTCTTT; v_gene: TRBV2; abundance: once; j_gene: TRBJ1-1; d_gene: TRBD1
CDR3aa: CATSRDGGELAEAFF; CDR3nt: TGTGCCACCAGCAGAGATGGCGGGGAACTGGCTGAAGCTTTCTTT; v_gene: TRBV15; abundance: NA; j_gene: TRBJ1-1; d_gene: NA
CDR3aa: CASSEGWDRQETQYF; CDR3nt: TGTGCCAGCAGTGAAGGGTGGGACAGGCAAGAGACCCAGTACTTC; v_gene: TRBV2; abundance: NA; j_gene: TRBJ2-5; d_gene: TRBD1
CDR3aa: CASSYSGTQYF; CDR3nt: TGTGCCAGCAGTTACTCGGGGACCCAGTACTTC; v_gene: TRBV6-5; abundance: NA; j_gene: TRBJ2-5; d_gene: NA
CDR3aa: CASSPTGGWTNEKLFF; CDR3nt: TGTGCCAGTAGTCCCACAGGGGGCTGGACTAATGAAAAACTGTTTTTT; v_gene: TRBV19; abundance: NA; j_gene: TRBJ1-4; d_gene: TRBD1
CDR3aa: CASSPAGTNYEKLFF; CDR3nt: TGTGCCAGCAGCCCGGCAGGGACCAATTATGAAAAACTGTTTTTT; v_gene: TRBV5-4; abundance: NA; j_gene: TRBJ1-4; d_gene: NA
CDR3aa: CASSLAPNYGYTF; CDR3nt: TGTGCCAGCAGCTTAGCGCCTAACTATGGCTACACCTTC; v_gene: TRBV7-2; abundance: once; j_gene: TRBJ1-2; d_gene: NA
CDR3aa: CASSSLEGGRQYTEAFF; CDR3nt: TGTGCCAGCAGCTCATTGGAGGGGGGGCGGCAGTACACTGAAGCTTTCTTT; v_gene: TRBV5-5; abundance: NA; j_gene: TRBJ1-1; d_gene: NA
CDR3aa: CASSPRQGGDTEAFF; CDR3nt: TGCGCCAGCAGCCCAAGACAGGGCGGGGACACTGAAGCTTTCTTT; v_gene: TRBV5-1; abundance: few; j_gene: TRBJ1-1; d_gene: TRBD1
CDR3aa: CATSDSGKGEKLFF; CDR3nt: TGTGCCACCAGTGATTCTGGGAAGGGGGAAAAACTGTTTTTT; v_gene: TRBV24-1; abundance: NA; j_gene: TRBJ1-4; d_gene: NA
CDR3aa: CASIPGGHSYNSPLHF; CDR3nt: TGTGCCAGCATCCCGGGCGGACATTCCTATAATTCACCCCTCCACTTT; v_gene: TRBV28; abundance: NA; j_gene: TRBJ1-6; d_gene: NA
CDR3aa: CSASQGGGLAGGPSTDTQYF; CDR3nt: TGCAGTGCTAGTCAGGGTGGGGGACTAGCGGGAGGGCCGAGCACAGATACGCAGTATTTT; v_gene: TRBV20-1; abundance: NA; j_gene: TRBJ2-3; d_gene: TRBD2
CDR3aa: CASSRRALNTGELFF; CDR3nt: TGTGCCAGCTCCCGGAGGGCACTGAACACCGGGGAGCTGTTTTTT; v_gene: TRBV18; abundance: NA; j_gene: TRBJ2-2; d_gene: NA
CDR3aa: CASSLAVGGSSGPYEQYF; CDR3nt: TGTGCCAGCAGCTTAGCTGTAGGGGGGAGCAGTGGTCCCTACGAGCAGTACTTC; v_gene: TRBV7-6; abundance: NA; j_gene: TRBJ2-7; d_gene: NA
CDR3aa: CASSFPGGQTEAFF; CDR3nt: TGTGCCAGCAGCTTTCCGGGGGGACAGACTGAAGCTTTCTTT; v_gene: TRBV5-4; abundance: NA; j_gene: TRBJ1-1; d_gene: TRBD1
CDR3aa: CASSGQKEFNQPQHF; CDR3nt: TGTGCCAGCAGCGGACAGAAAGAGTTCAATCAGCCCCAGCATTTT; v_gene: TRBV6-1; abundance: few; j_gene: TRBJ1-5; d_gene: NA
CDR3aa: CATSTGVNSPLHF; CDR3nt: TGTGCCACCAGCACAGGGGTGAATTCACCCCTCCACTTT; v_gene: TRBV24-1; abundance: NA; j_gene: TRBJ1-6; d_gene: TRBD1
CDR3aa: CASSPPTGGANVLTF; CDR3nt: TGTGCCAGCAGCCCGCCGACTGGGGGGGCCAACGTCCTGACTTTC; v_gene: TRBV5-4; abundance: NA; j_gene: TRBJ2-6; d_gene: NA
CDR3aa: CASSLGDVTYNSPLHF; CDR3nt: TGCGCCAGCAGCTTGGGGGACGTTACATATAATTCACCCCTCCACTTT; v_gene: TRBV5-1; abundance: NA; j_gene: TRBJ1-6; d_gene: NA